A single T cell receptor (beta chain) is shown here with its context. Assay used: immunoSEQ multiplex PCR; TCRdb lists only in-frame clones, some missing. This sample has around 73,000 clones, with about 80% found just once. The data stem from a study of blood T cell repertoires in COVID-19. CDR3 length equals 19 residues. Germline-derived CDR1 and CDR2 are SGHTA and FQGNSA. The germline V and J ends were trimmed by 5 bases and 1 base, with 23 bases remaining between them. This TCR came from a human donor in a cohort sampled during active COVID-19. The sample comprised peripheral blood. V gene TRBV7-2 combines with J gene TRBJ2-2; D is possibly TRBD1 (6 bases). The CDR3 DNA sequence: TGTGCCAGCAGCCGTGAACTCGTAGGGACAAGGGTGAACACCGGGGAGCTGTTTTTT. It specifies CASSRELVGTRVNTGELFF.